The rows below give T cell receptor beta chains drawn from one sample of a study of cytomegalovirus exposure and HLA in healthy donors. The data were produced by immunoSEQ multiplex PCR, yet TCRdb's version contains in-frame clones alone and is incomplete. The sample holds 200,000 or so clones. The specimen sequenced was PBMCs. The source is a girl between 2 and 10 years old in good health and CMV-seropositive. CDR3s include the opening cysteine and the closing phenylalanine or tryptophan. The D gene is left open where the match is weak.

v_call	j_call	cdr3_length	d_call	cdr3_aa	cdr3_nt
TRBV4-1	TRBJ1-1	14	TRBD1	CASSLDRMNTEAFF	TGCGCCAGCAGCCTGGACAGGATGAACACTGAAGCTTTCTTT
TRBV19	TRBJ2-1	18	TRBD2	CASSIDPMSSSGNNEQFF	TGTGCCAGTAGTATAGACCCCATGTCGTCTAGCGGGAACAATGAGCAGTTCTTC
TRBV5-6	TRBJ2-4	14	TRBD1	CASSLGDRGGIQYF	TGTGCCAGCAGCTTGGGCGACAGGGGCGGCATTCAGTACTTC
TRBV28	TRBJ2-7	15	TRBD1	CASSGRPGQVHEQYF	TGTGCCAGCTCAGGAAGACCGGGACAGGTCCACGAGCAGTACTTC
TRBV28	TRBJ1-5	14	NA	CANSPRGARQPQHF	TGTGCCAACTCCCCCCGGGGGGCGCGGCAGCCCCAGCATTTT
TRBV11-3	TRBJ2-2	14	NA	CASSSTGVDGELFF	TGTGCCAGCAGCTCCACCGGGGTGGACGGGGAGCTGTTTTTT
TRBV28	TRBJ2-2	14	TRBD2	CASSETSGAGELFF	TGTGCCAGCAGTGAAACTAGCGGGGCCGGGGAGCTGTTTTTT
TRBV21-1	TRBJ2-4	17	NA	CASSKGTQSGAKNIQYF	TGTGCCAGCAGCAAAGGGACACAGAGCGGGGCCAAAAACATTCAGTACTTC
TRBV2	TRBJ1-4	15	TRBD1	CASTRWTGGDEKLFF	TGTGCCAGCACCAGGTGGACAGGGGGAGATGAAAAACTGTTTTTT
TRBV4-2	TRBJ2-3	16	NA	CASSPKHRRFTDTQYF	TGTGCCAGCAGCCCAAAACACAGGCGGTTCACAGATACGCAGTATTTT
TRBV5-4	TRBJ1-2	14	NA	CASSEGVQGRGYTF	TGTGCCAGCAGCGAGGGGGTACAGGGTCGGGGCTACACCTTC
TRBV5-5	TRBJ2-7	14	TRBD1	CASSPGQVPYEQYF	TGTGCCAGCAGCCCGGGACAGGTCCCGTACGAGCAGTACTTC
TRBV5-1	TRBJ2-3	14	TRBD2	CASMAGGSTDTQYF	TGCGCCAGCATGGCGGGAGGGAGCACAGATACGCAGTATTTT
TRBV6-6	TRBJ2-7	13	NA	CASSYSASDREDF	TGTGCCAGCAGTTACTCGGCGTCAGACAGGGAGGACTTC
TRBV5-1	TRBJ1-1	14	NA	CASSFVGGGTEAFF	TGCGCCAGCAGCTTCGTAGGCGGAGGGACTGAAGCTTTCTTT
TRBV19	TRBJ2-6	15	TRBD2	CASMGGGSGANVLTF	TGTGCCAGTATGGGGGGGGGCTCTGGGGCCAACGTCCTGACTTTC
TRBV6-5	TRBJ2-2	15	TRBD1	CASSTPTGVTGELFF	TGTGCCAGCAGTACACCGACAGGGGTCACCGGGGAGCTGTTTTTT
TRBV7-9	TRBJ1-1	13	NA	CASSSAYNTEAFF	TGTGCCAGCAGCTCAGCCTATAACACTGAAGCTTTCTTT
TRBV5-1	TRBJ2-7	14	NA	CASSLLTESYEQYF	TGCGCCAGCAGCTTACTTACAGAGAGCTACGAGCAGTACTTC
TRBV5-1	TRBJ2-3	14	TRBD2	CASSSGGDTDTQYF	TGCGCCAGCAGCTCGGGAGGGGACACAGATACGCAGTATTTT
TRBV19	TRBJ1-4	15	TRBD1	CASSAHRGGNEKLFF	TGTGCCAGTAGCGCTCACAGGGGCGGTAATGAAAAACTGTTTTTT
TRBV14	TRBJ2-5	15	TRBD2	CASSIRAGGVETQYF	TGTGCCAGCAGCATCCGAGCGGGAGGGGTGGAGACCCAGTACTTC
TRBV6-5	TRBJ1-2	13	TRBD1	CASSYTGGNGYTF	TGTGCCAGCAGTTACACAGGGGGCAATGGCTACACCTTC
TRBV28	TRBJ2-7	15	TRBD2	CASADRSGREDEQYF	TGTGCCAGCGCCGATAGGAGCGGGAGAGAGGACGAGCAGTACTTC
TRBV27	TRBJ2-6	17	NA	CASSLSLDSSGANVLTF	TGTGCCAGCAGTTTATCTCTAGACAGCTCTGGGGCCAACGTCCTGACTTTC
TRBV5-1	TRBJ2-1	16	NA	CASSQRLRNSYNEQFF	TGCGCCAGCAGCCAACGACTTCGTAACTCCTACAATGAGCAGTTCTTC
TRBV2	TRBJ1-5	13	NA	CASSEWEGQPQHF	TGTGCCAGCAGTGAATGGGAGGGTCAGCCCCAGCATTTT
TRBV6-6	TRBJ2-1	14	TRBD2	CASSLAGSYNEQFF	TGTGCCAGCAGTCTAGCGGGGTCCTACAATGAGCAGTTCTTC
TRBV5-1	TRBJ2-3	15	NA	CASSLDGADTDTQYF	TGCGCCAGCAGCTTGGATGGAGCGGACACAGATACGCAGTATTTT
TRBV5-1	TRBJ1-1	15	NA	CASSLAQVKNTEAFF	TGCGCCAGCAGCTTGGCTCAGGTTAAGAACACTGAAGCTTTCTTT
TRBV7-3	TRBJ1-5	16	TRBD1	CASSPRDRVNNQPQHF	TGTGCCAGCAGCCCAAGAGACAGGGTAAATAATCAGCCCCAGCATTTT
TRBV6-5	TRBJ2-7	14	TRBD1	CASSSWDRSYEQYF	TGTGCCAGCAGTTCCTGGGACAGATCCTACGAGCAGTACTTC
TRBV27	TRBJ2-7	15	NA	CASSLLWQGKGEQYF	TGTGCCAGCAGTTTATTGTGGCAGGGGAAAGGCGAGCAGTACTTC
TRBV5-1	TRBJ2-1	13	NA	CASSLAGVFEQFF	TGCGCCAGCAGCTTGGCAGGGGTTTTTGAGCAGTTCTTC
TRBV29-1	TRBJ2-7	11	TRBD2	CSASGSYEQYF	TGCAGCGCTAGCGGCTCCTACGAGCAGTACTTC
TRBV18	TRBJ2-5	14	NA	CASSGRVAPETQYF	TGTGCCAGCTCTGGCAGGGTGGCCCCTGAGACCCAGTACTTC
TRBV28	TRBJ2-7	15	NA	CASSPPPGSSYEQYF	TGTGCCAGCAGTCCCCCCCCGGGGAGCTCCTACGAGCAGTACTTC
TRBV19	TRBJ1-5	14	NA	CAAERGVSNQPQHF	TGTGCCGCAGAGCGGGGGGTTAGCAATCAGCCCCAGCATTTT
TRBV19	TRBJ1-2	13	TRBD1	CASSTGGRVGYTF	TGTGCCAGTAGTACAGGGGGCCGCGTAGGCTACACCTTC
TRBV2	TRBJ2-3	16	TRBD2	CASSAPGAGGSDTQYF	TGTGCCAGTAGTGCACCCGGAGCGGGAGGGTCAGATACGCAGTATTTT
TRBV7-9	TRBJ2-7	16	TRBD2	CASSLAGGLAGYEQYF	TGTGCCAGCAGCTTAGCGGGGGGGCTAGCGGGATACGAGCAGTACTTC
TRBV6-6	TRBJ1-3	16	TRBD1	CASSYGGQGLGNTIYF	TGTGCCAGCAGTTACGGTGGACAGGGGTTAGGAAACACCATATATTTT
TRBV5-4	TRBJ2-1	16	TRBD1	CASSWAGQGFYNEQFF	TGTGCCAGCAGCTGGGCGGGACAGGGATTCTACAATGAGCAGTTCTTC
TRBV7-9	TRBJ2-1	15	TRBD2	CASVQLAGGRNEQFF	TGTGCCAGCGTCCAACTAGCGGGAGGGCGTAATGAGCAGTTCTTC
TRBV5-1	TRBJ2-5	15	TRBD2	CASSLGAGGRETQYF	TGCGCCAGCAGCTTGGGGGCGGGAGGACGAGAGACCCAGTACTTC
TRBV10-2	TRBJ1-1	12	NA	CASSEGRTEAFF	TGCGCCAGCAGTGAGGGGAGGACTGAAGCTTTCTTT
TRBV18	TRBJ2-5	15	NA	CASSPPKESVETQYF	TGTGCCAGCTCACCACCGAAGGAGTCTGTCGAGACCCAGTACTTC